Below, 23 T cell receptor beta chains from the same sample are listed, as sequenced in a study of shared clonotypes between healthy human individuals. Repertoires were generated with immunoSEQ multiplex PCR, while TCRdb's copy carries only in-frame clones and drops some. This sample yields roughly 2.4 million clones, of which almost 96% are seen a single time; around 0.13% belongs to the top ten. The specimen sequenced was naive CD4+ T cells sorted from blood. Subset described: CD45RA+ positively selected. The receptors were sampled from a man aged 18-30 years in good health.

V usage is TRBV5-4 and J usage is TRBJ2-2; 12 nucleotides align to TRBD2. The length of the CDR3 is 18 residues. V lost 4 bases to trimming and J lost 6 bases; unmatched junction nucleotides: 13. Germline V gene data show CDR1 as SGHNT and CDR2 as YYREEE (reference sequence). The CDR3 DNA follows: TGTGCCAGCAGCCGAAGTGGGGAGACTAGCGGGAGAGCCGGGGAGCTGTTTTTT. It translates to CASSRSGETSGRAGELFF.

To note about this clone: Given a much more abundant clone one base away, this may be a read error. The chain couples TRBV13 to TRBJ2-5; D is unresolved. The length of the CDR3 is 11 residues. V was pared by 3 bases and J by 1 base, with 0 bases between. Germline V gene lookup returns CDR1 PRHDT and CDR2 FYEKMQ (reference sequence). The CDR3 protein is CASSFQETQYF. As DNA, the CDR3 is TGTGCCAGCAGCTTCCAAGAGACCCAGTACTTC.

As DNA, the CDR3 is TGTGCCAGCAGCCGGGACAGCGGAAATACCCAGTACTTC. The encoded protein is CASSRDSGNTQYF. The chain joins TRBV7-2 to TRBJ2-5, with 7 nucleotides matching TRBD1. V dropped 5 bases and J dropped 8; count of bases not matched to a gene: 8. The CDR3 sequence is 13 residues long. Germline CDR1 and CDR2: SGHTA and FQGNSA.

This sequence joins TRBV5-6 and TRBJ2-4, with TRBD2 matching 8 bases. CDR3 length: 14 residues. V was pared by 3 bases and J by 8 bases, with 7 bases of the junction left unmatched. Germline loops: CDR1 SGHDT, CDR2 YYEEEE. This CDR3 reads CASSSLSGMDIQYF. The CDR3 region has the DNA TGTGCCAGCAGCTCCCTTAGCGGGATGGACATTCAGTACTTC.

The CDR3 DNA reads as TGTGCCAGTAGTCCAATGGACAGGGAAGCTTTCTTT. It yields the protein CASSPMDREAFF. The chain joins TRBV19 to TRBJ1-1, with 7 bases lining up with TRBD1. Germline V gives CDR1 LNHDA, CDR2 SQIVND (reference sequence). The CDR3 contains 12 residues. J was trimmed by 8 bases and V by 5 bases; bases with no gene match: 5.

This clone has a single count. J is TRBJ2-4 and V is TRBV30, with D possibly called TRBD1 or TRBD2 (7 bases each). Germline assignment: CDR1 GTSNPN and CDR2 SVGIG (reference sequence). This CDR3 spans 12 amino acids. V was clipped by 4 bases and J by 6 bases, with 10 bases between them. The CDR3 region is CAWTRGGNIQYF. The DNA for the CDR3 is TGTGCCTGGACCAGGGGGGGAAACATTCAGTACTTC.

The chain recombines TRBV7-8 with TRBJ2-6, with 9 bases matching TRBD1. The germline V gene encodes CDR1 SGHVS and CDR2 FQNEAQ. The length of the CDR3 is 17 residues. V shed 5 bases and J 0 bases; nucleotides not matched to a gene: 5. DNA of the CDR3: TGTGCCAGCAGCACGGGGACAGGGAACTCTGGGGCCAACGTCCTGACTTTC. Its translation is CASSTGTGNSGANVLTF. The whole variable domain, filled in from reference TRBV7-8 and TRBJ2-6, reads GAGVSQSPRYKVAKRGQDVALRCDPISGHVSLFWYQQALGQGPEFLTYFQNEAQLDKSGLPSDRFFAERPEGSVSTLKIQRTQQEDSAVYLCASSTGTGNSGANVLTFGAGSRLTVL.

The V call is TRBV21-1, the J call TRBJ1-4. TRBV21-1 is listed as a pseudogene. The CDR3 contains 15 residues. CDR3 sequence reads: CASSQNRATNEKLFF. In DNA, the CDR3 is TGTGCCAGCAGTCAAAATAGGGCAACTAATGAAAAACTGTTTTTT.

A single count supports this clone. Other DNA sequences in the same sample also yield this CDR3. This CDR3 reads CASSVAGTVYNEQFF. The CDR3 DNA reads TGTGCCAGCAGCGTAGCTGGGACAGTATACAATGAGCAGTTCTTC. The chain combines TRBV9 with TRBJ2-1, with 7 bases fitting TRBD1. Germline V gene data show CDR1 as SGDLS and CDR2 as YYNGEE. Trimming removed 0 bases from V and 4 bases from J; junction bases left unmatched: 4. The CDR3 length is 15 residues.

V usage is TRBV11-2 and J usage is TRBJ1-4; D unresolved. Trimming left V 7 bases short and J 5 bases short, with 14 bases between. The germline gives CDR1 SGHAT, CDR2 FQNNGV. The CDR3 runs to 14 residues. This CDR3 reads CASNLDGLNEKLFF. For the CDR3, the DNA is TGTGCCAGCAACCTAGACGGCTTAAATGAAAAACTGTTTTTT.

The chain uses TRBV4-1 and TRBJ2-3, with D hard to call. The CDR3 sequence is 14 residues long. The germline V gene has CDR1 MGHRA and CDR2 YSYEKL. Trimming took off 10 bases at V and 9 bases at J, with 23 bases between the two ends. For the CDR3, the DNA is TGCGCCATCCCACCCCACCCGAGAGGAGCAACGCAGTATTTT. Protein sequence: CAIPPHPRGATQYF.

This chain connects TRBV5-6 to TRBJ2-5; 8 bases align to TRBD1. The last part of the DNA fits TRBJ2-7 better; the J call may be wrong. In germline, CDR1 is SGHDT, CDR2 YYEEEE. The CDR3 totals 13 residues. The CDR3 DNA reads as TGTGCCAGCAGCTGGACAGGGTGGCTCGAGCAGTACTTC. As protein: CASSWTGWLEQYF.

The rearrangement uses TRBV2 and TRBJ2-3, with D possibly matching TRBD2 (5 bases). Between the trimmed V and J ends, which lost 8 bases and 0 bases, there was a span of 12 bases. Looked up from germline, CDR1 is SNHLY and CDR2 is FYNNEI. The CDR3 has 14 amino acids. The CDR3 DNA reads TGTGCCAGCGCGAGGGCCACTAGCACAGATACGCAGTATTTT. Translated, it gives CASARATSTDTQYF.

This clone was counted a single time. This chain connects TRBV5-1 to TRBJ2-3, with 9 positions matching TRBD1. With 0 bases clipped from V and 3 bases from J, the junction kept 2 bases outside the gene matches. Germline lookup yields CDR1 SGHRS and CDR2 YFSETQ. The CDR3 length is 15 residues. The CDR3 sequence is CASSLAQGATDTQYF. Here the CDR3 DNA reads TGCGCCAGCAGCTTGGCACAGGGGGCGACAGATACGCAGTATTTT.

The gene calls are TRBV18 and TRBJ1-6; possibly TRBD1 for D (5 bases). The V gene lost 2 bases and the J gene lost 6 bases, with 11 bases spanning the gap. Germline V lookup: CDR1 KGHSH, CDR2 LQKENI. CDR3 size: 15 residues. The CDR3 DNA follows: TGTGCCAGCTCACCAGAGCAGGGACTTAATTCACCCCTCCACTTT. It encodes CASSPEQGLNSPLHF.

The chain uses TRBV2 and TRBJ2-2; the match to TRBD2 covers 7 bases. CDR3 length: 14 residues. The ends lost 5 bases at V and 3 bases at J; junction bases unmatched: 3. Germline loops: CDR1 SNHLY, CDR2 FYNNEI. For the CDR3, the DNA is TGTGCCAGCAGTCCGGGACTATACACCGGGGAGCTGTTTTTT. Encoded protein: CASSPGLYTGELFF.

The chain combines TRBV28 with TRBJ1-6; tentatively, D is TRBD1 (6 bases). This CDR3 region has 15 residues. Germline assignment: CDR1 MDHEN and CDR2 SYDVKM. V was cut by 5 bases and J by 10 bases, with 18 bases left in between. CDR3 loop: CASSLRVPGASPLHF. The CDR3 DNA follows: TGTGCCAGCAGTCTCAGGGTCCCAGGGGCCTCACCCCTCCACTTT.

The chain couples TRBV9 to TRBJ2-1; D is ambiguous. Trimming stripped 4 bases from V and 2 bases from J, with 10 bases between. Germline V gene sequence: CDR1 SGDLS, CDR2 YYNGEE. The CDR3 consists of 14 residues. CDR3 protein: CASSPTTTYNEQFF. In DNA form, the CDR3 reads TGTGCCAGCAGCCCCACAACTACCTACAATGAGCAGTTCTTC.

The rearrangement links TRBV6-1 to TRBJ1-2; D is unresolved. The CDR3 extends over 15 amino acids. Germline CDR1 MNHNS, CDR2 SASEGT. V was clipped by 2 bases and J by 4 bases, with 14 bases between them. CDR3 sequence (DNA): TGTGCCAGCAGTGAAAGCACAGCCGTCGGCTATGGCTACACCTTC. Amino acids: CASSESTAVGYGYTF.

Concerning this clone: This same CDR3 is encoded by further DNA sequences in the sample. The chain carries TRBV6-6 and TRBJ1-2; 8 bases match TRBD1. V was clipped by 7 bases and J by 12 bases; unmatched bases: 10. In germline, CDR1 is MNHNY, CDR2 SVGAGI (reference sequence). The CDR3 covers 12 residues. CDR3 residues: CASISSGGVHTF. The CDR3 nucleotides are TGTGCCAGCATCTCTTCAGGGGGCGTCCACACCTTC.

The rearrangement links TRBV7-8 to TRBJ1-1, with D possibly TRBD1 on 6 matching bases. CDR3 size: 14 residues. Per germline, CDR1 SGHVS and CDR2 FQNEAQ. V was clipped by 5 bases and J by 5 bases, with 15 bases between them. In DNA, the CDR3 is TGTGCCAGCAGCCGGGACACCCGAGGGACTGAAGCTTTCTTT. It specifies CASSRDTRGTEAFF.

The chain carries TRBV2 and TRBJ2-1; TRBD2 matches 10 bases. The CDR3 has 17 amino acids. Germline V gene sequence: CDR1 SNHLY, CDR2 FYNNEI. V dropped 1 base and J dropped 0; count of bases not matched to a gene: 3. CDR3 DNA sequence: TGTGCCAGCAGTGAAGGGGCTAGCGGGGGCTCCTACAATGAGCAGTTCTTC. Translation gives CASSEGASGGSYNEQFF. Full variable domain (missing parts from reference TRBV2 and TRBJ2-1): EPEVTQTPSHQVTQMGQEVILRCVPISNHLYFYWYRQILGQKVEFLVSFYNNEISEKSEIFDDQFSVERPDGSNFTLKIRSTKLEDSAMYFCASSEGASGGSYNEQFFGPGTRLTVL.

This chain uses TRBV27 with TRBJ1-2; 12 nucleotides agree with TRBD1. Germline V gene data show CDR1 as MNHEY and CDR2 as SMNVEV (reference sequence). This CDR3 spans 15 amino acids. Unmatched junction bases numbered 6, after V lost 4 bases and J lost 6 bases. CDR3 residues: CASSSPGQGAHGYTF. As DNA, the CDR3 is TGTGCCAGCAGTTCCCCGGGACAGGGGGCGCATGGCTACACCTTC.